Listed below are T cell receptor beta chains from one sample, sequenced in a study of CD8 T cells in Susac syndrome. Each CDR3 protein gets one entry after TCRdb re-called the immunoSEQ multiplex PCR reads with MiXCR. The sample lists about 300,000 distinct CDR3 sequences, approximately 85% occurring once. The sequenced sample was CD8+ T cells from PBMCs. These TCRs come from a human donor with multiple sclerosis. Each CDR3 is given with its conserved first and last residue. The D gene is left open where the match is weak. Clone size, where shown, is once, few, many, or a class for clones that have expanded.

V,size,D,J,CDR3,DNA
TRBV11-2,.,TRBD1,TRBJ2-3,CASSIRQGSLTDTQYF,TGTGCCAGCAGCATTCGACAGGGGTCCCTCACAGATACGCAGTATTTT
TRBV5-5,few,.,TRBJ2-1,CASSYTSDEQFF,TGTGCCAGCAGTTACACCAGCGATGAGCAGTTCTTC
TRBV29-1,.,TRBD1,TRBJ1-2,CSVPAGTGRHYGYTF,TGCAGCGTGCCGGCCGGGACAGGGCGACACTATGGCTACACCTTC
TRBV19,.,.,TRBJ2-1,CASSGFSYNEQFF,TGTGCCAGCAGCGGGTTCTCCTACAATGAGCAGTTCTTC
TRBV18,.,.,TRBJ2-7,CASSPTYRAHLSEQYF,TGTGCCAGCTCACCTACCTACAGGGCCCACCTGAGCGAGCAGTACTTC
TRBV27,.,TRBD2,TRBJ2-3,CASSLSSGLAGVLYTQYF,TGTGCCAGCAGTTTATCATCGGGACTAGCGGGAGTGTTATATACGCAGTATTTT
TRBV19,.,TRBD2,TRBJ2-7,CASSTLAGGTYEQYF,TGTGCCAGTAGTACCCTAGCGGGAGGAACCTACGAGCAGTACTTC
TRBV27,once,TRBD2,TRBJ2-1,CASSLRGFSSGSFYEQFF,TGTGCCAGCAGTTTAAGGGGGTTCTCGAGCGGGAGTTTCTACGAGCAGTTCTTC
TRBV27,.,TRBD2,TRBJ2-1,CASSLMGLAGGRPFF,TGTGCCAGCAGTTTAATGGGACTAGCGGGAGGGCGTCCGTTCTTC
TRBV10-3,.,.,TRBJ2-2,CAILQGLTGELFF,TGTGCCATCCTCCAGGGTCTCACCGGGGAGCTGTTTTTT
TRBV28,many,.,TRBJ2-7,CASSLVGGSYEQYF,TGCGCCAGCAGCTTGGTGGGGGGCTCCTACGAGCAGTACTTC